The 8 T cell receptor beta chains below come from one sample, sequenced in a study of blood T cells in healthy people across ages. Next came a second PCR, run for about 7 to 12 cycles, which used a sample-barcoded 5' primer along with a J-beta primer mix. In TCRdb, the 5' RACE reads were re-called with MiXCR into one record per CDR3 protein. The repertoire holds about 1.6 million distinct CDR3 sequences, roughly 32% seen once, with 11% in the top ten. Sequences were obtained from blood. The receptors were gathered from a woman in her thirties in good health.

This clonotype is a singleton in its sample. The rearrangement joins TRBV29-1 to TRBJ1-2, with 9 nucleotides matching TRBD1. The CDR3 extends over 12 amino acids. V was pared by 7 bases and J by 8 bases, with 8 bases of the junction left unmatched. The germline V gene encodes CDR1 SQVTM and CDR2 ANQGSEA. CDR3 region: CSGEKDRGGYTF. The DNA of the CDR3 is TGCAGCGGTGAGAAGGACAGGGGAGGCTACACCTTC.

The rearrangement links TRBV3-1 to TRBJ1-2, with D possibly being TRBD1 (6 bases). Per germline, CDR1 LGHDT and CDR2 YNNKEL (reference sequence). The CDR3 sequence is 16 residues long. V was shortened by 0 bases and J by 4 bases, with 15 bases between the two germline ends. CDR3 DNA sequence: TGTGCCAGCAGCCAAGAAGGGGACATTCCGATCTATGGCTACACCTTC. Amino acids: CASSQEGDIPIYGYTF.

On this clonotype itself: A read error may account for a junction end that differs from germline. The chain couples TRBV4-1 to TRBJ2-7, with D perhaps TRBD1 (5 bases). The V gene's germline CDR1 is MGHRA and CDR2 YSYEKL. The CDR3 extends over 15 amino acids. The CDR3 spells CASGQQQAVSYEQYF. The CDR3 DNA reads as TGCGCCAGCGGCCAGCAACAGGCAGTCTCCTACGAGCAGTACTTC.

The chain joins TRBV3-1 to TRBJ2-7; D might be TRBD2 (5 bases). Germline CDR1 LGHDT, CDR2 YNNKEL (reference sequence). Trimming stripped 0 bases from V and 4 bases from J, with 10 bases between. The CDR3 is 14 residues long. The CDR3 DNA reads TGTGCCAGCAGCCAAGATATCGGGGATTACGAGCAGTACTTC. It yields the protein CASSQDIGDYEQYF.

This clonotype occurred a few times. The gene calls are TRBV15 and TRBJ2-7; no definite D call. The V end lost 0 bases, the J end lost 6 bases, and 6 bases lay between the germline ends. Germline loops: CDR1 LNHNV, CDR2 YYDKDF (reference sequence). The CDR3 totals 12 residues. The CDR3 nucleotides read TGTGCCACCAGCAGAGAGAAGGCCGAGCAGTACTTC. It translates to CATSREKAEQYF.

This clonotype has a single count. One end of the junction is discordant with germline, which a read error may explain. The chain carries TRBV29-1 and TRBJ2-7; no reliable D call. CDR1 SQVTM and CDR2 ANQGSEA come from the germline V gene. CDR3 length: 11 residues. The CDR3 DNA follows: TGCAGCGGTGCGACTTACTACGAGCAGGACTTC. Translating it yields CSGATYYEQDF.

With regard to this clonotype: The junction departs from germline at one end; a sequencing error may be responsible. This rearrangement joins TRBV20-1 to TRBJ1-1; a weak D match, TRBD1 (5 bases). This CDR3 is 14 amino acids long. Germline V lookup: CDR1 DFQATT, CDR2 SNEGSKA (reference sequence). Here the CDR3 reads CSVRRGTMNTEAFF. DNA of the CDR3: TGCAGTGTTAGACGCGGGACCATGAACACTGAAGCTTTCTTT.

This clonotype was seen more than once but under ten times. The chain links TRBV7-2 to TRBJ2-3; D is tentatively TRBD1 or TRBD2 (5 bases each). The CDR3 is made up of 16 amino acids. Germline CDR1 is SGHTA and CDR2 is FQGNSA. Trimming pared 4 bases from V and 2 bases from J, leaving 16 bases between. The CDR3: CASSSAGTHDTDTQYF. DNA for the CDR3: TGTGCCAGCAGCTCGGCCGGGACCCACGACACAGATACGCAGTATTTT.